The 15 T cell receptor beta chains given below trace back to one sample, sequenced in a study of T cells after yellow fever vaccination. TCRdb itself ran the 5' RACE reads through MiXCR, one entry per CDR3 protein. The table has about 340,000 distinct CDR3 sequences, 12% seen once. The sample was CD4+ T cells sorted from PBMCs, taken 15 days after the yellow fever booster vaccination. These receptors were obtained from a man younger than 35 who received the YFV17D yellow fever vaccine.

This rearrangement joins TRBV5-4 to TRBJ2-2, with TRBD1 matching over 9 bases. There are 16 residues in the CDR3. The J segment lost 1 base and the V segment lost 4 bases, leaving 5 bases of the junction unmatched. The V gene's germline CDR1 is SGHNT and CDR2 YYREEE (reference sequence). The CDR3 DNA follows: TGTGCCAGCAGCGAGGGGACAGGGCGGAACACCGGGGAGCTGTTTTTT. This gives the protein CASSEGTGRNTGELFF.

This clonotype has at least ten counts. CDR3 residues: CASTSGGVGTDTQYF. The CDR3 DNA follows: TGTGCCAGCACTAGCGGGGGGGTTGGGACAGATACGCAGTATTTT. This chain links TRBV28 with TRBJ2-3, with TRBD2 matching 12 bases. CDR1 MDHEN and CDR2 SYDVKM come from the germline V gene. Trimming removed 7 bases from V and 3 bases from J; junction bases left unmatched: 5. The CDR3 length is 15 residues.

The chain employs TRBV11-2 and TRBJ2-5; tentatively, D is TRBD2 (6 bases). This CDR3 comprises 20 residues. CDR1 is SGHAT and CDR2 is FQNNGV in the germline V gene. V lost 4 bases to trimming and J lost 4 bases, with 31 bases between them. DNA for the CDR3: TGTGCCAGCAGCTCGCTCCCGGGGCCGCATAGAAGCGGGTCCAGAGAGACCCAGTACTTC. It translates to CASSSLPGPHRSGSRETQYF.

This clonotype was observed a handful of times. The CDR3 sequence is CASSQDPRGANEQFF. CDR3 sequence (DNA): TGTGCCAGCAGCCAGGACCCACGGGGGGCCAATGAGCAGTTCTTC. This chain joins TRBV11-3 and TRBJ2-1; D may be TRBD2 (7 bases). Looked up from germline, CDR1 is SGHNT and CDR2 is YENEEA. Trimming took off 5 bases at V and 6 bases at J, with 17 bases between the two ends. CDR3 length: 15 residues.

The sample holds a few counts of this clonotype. The J gene is TRBJ2-5, the V gene TRBV20-1; D gene unclear. Trimming cost V 6 bases and J 1 base, with 12 bases left between them. This CDR3 is 13 amino acids long. Germline V lookup: CDR1 DFQATT, CDR2 SNEGSKA (reference sequence). This chain's CDR3 is CSAPWRIQETQYF. The CDR3, as DNA: TGCAGTGCGCCCTGGCGGATCCAAGAGACCCAGTACTTC.

The chain combines TRBV5-1 with TRBJ1-4, with D perhaps TRBD1 (5 bases). V was shortened by 4 bases and J by 5 bases, with 18 bases between the two germline ends. Germline CDR1 and CDR2: SGHRS and YFSETQ. The CDR3 sequence is 16 residues long. In DNA, the CDR3 is TGCGCCAGCAGCCCCTTAGCCGGGAGGGGAAATGAAAAACTGTTTTTT. Translated, it gives CASSPLAGRGNEKLFF.

The gene calls are TRBV20-1 and TRBJ2-3; TRBD2 is a possible D gene (6 bases). V was shortened by 6 bases and J by 1 base, with 23 bases between the two germline ends. The CDR3 length is 17 residues. Germline assignment: CDR1 DFQATT and CDR2 SNEGSKA (reference sequence). As DNA, the CDR3 is TGCAGTGCCGACGGGACTTACCGAAACACACGCACAGATACGCAGTATTTT. It is translated as CSADGTYRNTRTDTQYF.

This clonotype was picked up many times. The rearrangement uses TRBV6-6 and TRBJ2-7; 9 nucleotides line up with TRBD2. The CDR3 is 17 amino acids. After removal of 5 bases from V and 1 base from J, the junction contained 12 bases not matched to a gene. CDR1 is MNHNY, CDR2 SVGAGI, per germline (reference sequence). As DNA, the CDR3 is TGTGCCAGCAGTCAACCTGGTAGGACTAGCGCTTCCTACGAGCAGTACTTC. Protein: CASSQPGRTSASYEQYF.

V is TRBV9 and J is TRBJ2-5; D may be TRBD1 or TRBD2 (5 bases each). Between the trimmed V and J ends, which lost 8 bases and 0 bases, there was a span of 17 bases. Germline V CDR1 and CDR2: SGDLS, YYNGEE. The CDR3 length is 15 residues. CDR3 region: CARRPGTMYQETQYF. The CDR3 DNA sequence: TGTGCCAGAAGACCCGGGACCATGTACCAAGAGACCCAGTACTTC.

This chain connects TRBV6-2 or TRBV6-3 to TRBJ2-7; D may correspond to TRBD1 or TRBD2 (5 bases each). Germline V gene lookup returns CDR1 MNHEY and CDR2 SVGEGT. The CDR3 is made up of 14 amino acids. Trimming removed 2 bases at V and 2 bases at J, with 10 bases between. For the CDR3, the DNA is TGTGCCAGCAGTTACGGCCAGGGACCCTACGAGCAGTACGTC. Translating gives CASSYGQGPYEQYV.

This clonotype was seen only a few times. The genes are TRBV9 and TRBJ2-2; D is unclear. Germline V gene sequence: CDR1 SGDLS, CDR2 YYNGEE. Trimming stripped 0 bases from V and 0 bases from J, with 9 bases between. The CDR3 covers 16 residues. CDR3 nucleotides: TGTGCCAGCAGCGTAGCCCCTCCTGCGAACACCGGGGAGCTGTTTTTT. As protein: CASSVAPPANTGELFF.

The V gene is TRBV11-3, the J gene TRBJ2-3; 13 bases map to TRBD2. Germline loops: CDR1 SGHNT, CDR2 YENEEA. This CDR3 comprises 17 residues. J lost 0 bases, V lost 3 bases, and 3 bases had no gene match. Written as DNA, the CDR3 is TGTGCCAGCAGCTTCGGACTAGCGGGGGAGAGCACAGATACGCAGTATTTT. It translates to CASSFGLAGESTDTQYF.

The chain uses TRBV20-1 and TRBJ1-2, with unresolved D. The CDR3 length is 12 residues. Trimming cost V 3 bases and J 8 bases, with 13 bases left between them. The germline V gene encodes CDR1 DFQATT and CDR2 SNEGSKA (reference sequence). The CDR3 loop reads CSARDLRLGYTF. The CDR3 DNA follows: TGCAGTGCTAGGGACCTTAGGTTGGGCTACACCTTC.

The V and J genes are TRBV29-1 and TRBJ1-1, with D perhaps TRBD1 (6 bases). Trimming stripped 7 bases from V and 0 bases from J, with 9 bases between. Looked up from germline, CDR1 is SQVTM and CDR2 is ANQGSEA. The CDR3 runs to 12 residues. CDR3 sequence reads: CSGTAVNTEAFF. In DNA form, the CDR3 reads TGCAGCGGGACAGCTGTGAACACTGAAGCTTTCTTT.

The chain employs TRBV28 and TRBJ2-5; maybe TRBD1 (6 bases). The CDR3 is 20 residues long. In germline, CDR1 is MDHEN, CDR2 SYDVKM. V lost 1 base, J lost 3 bases, and 27 bases lay in between. The CDR3 here is CASSLSAYDLGHPKKETQYF. As DNA, the CDR3 is TGTGCCAGCAGTTTATCGGCATATGATTTGGGACACCCAAAGAAAGAGACCCAGTACTTC.